This record covers a single T cell receptor beta chain. Antigen unknown. With 3 bases clipped from V and 2 bases from J, the junction kept 10 bases outside the gene matches. This CDR3 region has 17 residues. CDR1 SNHLY and CDR2 FYNNEI come from the germline V gene. These data belong to a study of cytomegalovirus exposure and HLA in healthy donors. Broader study findings: Per a prior analysis, the majority of TCR beta V segments were productive roughly 87% or roughly 30% of the time.

The PCR made use of 60 Vbeta and 13 Jbeta primers. Original handling: Unique TCR beta chains numbered approximately 80 million in a later analysis, with approximately 10 million shared. Profiled with immunoSEQ multiplex PCR; TCRdb holds only in-frame clones, not every one. The V and J calls and clone size were taken over from that table, and D and trimming were inferred from the DNA. The table shows a few hundred thousand clones, with more than 80% occurring only once. This TCR was sampled from a man aged 30 to 45 in good health and CMV-seronegative. The chain is built from TRBV2 and TRBJ2-3; TRBD2 aligns across 8 bases. The sample consisted of PBMCs. The chain's CDR3 is CASSDLVAGTYTDTQYF. The CDR3 region has the DNA TGTGCCAGCAGTGATTTGGTAGCGGGGACCTACACAGATACGCAGTATTTT.